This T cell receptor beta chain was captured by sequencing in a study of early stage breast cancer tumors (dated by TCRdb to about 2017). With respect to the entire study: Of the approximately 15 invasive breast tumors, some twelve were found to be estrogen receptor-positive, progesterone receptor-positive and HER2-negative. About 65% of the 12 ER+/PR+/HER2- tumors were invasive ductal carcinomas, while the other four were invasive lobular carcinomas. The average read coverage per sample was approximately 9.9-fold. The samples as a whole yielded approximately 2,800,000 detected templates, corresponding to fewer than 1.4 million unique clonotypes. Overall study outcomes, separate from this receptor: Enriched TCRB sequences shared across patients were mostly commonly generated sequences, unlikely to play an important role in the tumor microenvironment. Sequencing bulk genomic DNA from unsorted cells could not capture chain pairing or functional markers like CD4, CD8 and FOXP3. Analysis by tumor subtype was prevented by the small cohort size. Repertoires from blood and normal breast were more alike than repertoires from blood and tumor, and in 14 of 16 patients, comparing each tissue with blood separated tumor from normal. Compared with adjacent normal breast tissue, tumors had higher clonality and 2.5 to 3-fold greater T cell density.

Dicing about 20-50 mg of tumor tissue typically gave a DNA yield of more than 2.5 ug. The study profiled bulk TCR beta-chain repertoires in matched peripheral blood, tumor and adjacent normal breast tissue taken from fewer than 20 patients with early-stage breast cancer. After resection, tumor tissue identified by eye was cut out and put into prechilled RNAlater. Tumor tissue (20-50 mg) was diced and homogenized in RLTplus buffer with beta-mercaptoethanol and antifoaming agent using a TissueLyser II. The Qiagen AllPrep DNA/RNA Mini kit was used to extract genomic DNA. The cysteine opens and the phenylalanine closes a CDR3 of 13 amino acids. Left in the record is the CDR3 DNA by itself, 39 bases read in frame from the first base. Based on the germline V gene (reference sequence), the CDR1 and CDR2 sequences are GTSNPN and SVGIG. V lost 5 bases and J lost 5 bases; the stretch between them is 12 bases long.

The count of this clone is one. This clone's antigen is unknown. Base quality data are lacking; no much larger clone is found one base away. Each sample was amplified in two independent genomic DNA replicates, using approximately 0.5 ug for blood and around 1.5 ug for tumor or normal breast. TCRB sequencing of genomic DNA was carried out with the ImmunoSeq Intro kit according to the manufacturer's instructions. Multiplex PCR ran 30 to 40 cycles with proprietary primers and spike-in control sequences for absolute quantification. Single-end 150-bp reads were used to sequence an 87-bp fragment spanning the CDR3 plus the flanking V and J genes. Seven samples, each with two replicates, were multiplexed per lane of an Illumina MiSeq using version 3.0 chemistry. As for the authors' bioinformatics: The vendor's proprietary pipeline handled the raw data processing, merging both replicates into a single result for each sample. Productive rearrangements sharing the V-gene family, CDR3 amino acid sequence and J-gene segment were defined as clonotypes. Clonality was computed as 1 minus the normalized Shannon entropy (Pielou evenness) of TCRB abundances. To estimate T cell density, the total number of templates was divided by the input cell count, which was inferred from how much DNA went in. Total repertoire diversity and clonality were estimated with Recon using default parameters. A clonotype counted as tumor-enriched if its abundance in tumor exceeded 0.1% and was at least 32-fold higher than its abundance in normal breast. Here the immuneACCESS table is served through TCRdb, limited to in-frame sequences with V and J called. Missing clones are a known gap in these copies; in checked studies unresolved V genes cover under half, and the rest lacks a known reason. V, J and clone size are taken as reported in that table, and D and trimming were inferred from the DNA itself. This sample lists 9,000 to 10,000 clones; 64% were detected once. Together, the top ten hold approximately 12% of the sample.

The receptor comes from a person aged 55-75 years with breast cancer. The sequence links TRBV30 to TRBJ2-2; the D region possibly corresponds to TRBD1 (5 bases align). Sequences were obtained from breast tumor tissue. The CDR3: CAWEKGETGELFF. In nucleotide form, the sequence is TGTGCCTGGGAAAAAGGGGAAACCGGGGAGCTGTTTTTT.